One and the same sample provided the 23 T cell receptor beta chains below, sequenced in a study of cytomegalovirus exposure and HLA in healthy donors. Assay: immunoSEQ multiplex PCR; the TCRdb copy retains only in-frame clones and omits some. In the table there are about 120,000 clones, approximately 92% of which are singletons. The sample taken for sequencing was PBMCs. These receptors came from a woman aged 18-30 years in good health and CMV-seronegative.

The chain recombines TRBV18 with TRBJ1-1, with a possible D match to TRBD1 (6 bases). Germline CDR1 is KGHSH and CDR2 is LQKENI. There are 17 residues in the CDR3. V was pared by 3 bases and J by 4 bases, with 21 bases between. The CDR3 DNA sequence: TGTGCCAGCTCACCCCGACGGGACACCCAAGAGGGCACTGAAGCTTTCTTT. This encodes CASSPRRDTQEGTEAFF. Using reference TRBV18 and TRBJ1-1 for the parts outside the CDR3, the full variable domain is NAGVMQNPRHLVRRRGQEARLRCSPMKGHSHVYWYRQLPEEGLKFMVYLQKENIIDESGMPKERFSAEFPKEGPSILRIQQVVRGDSAAYFCASSPRRDTQEGTEAFFGQGTRLTVV.

This sequence joins TRBV19 and TRBJ1-6, with D possibly TRBD1 on 6 matching bases. Per the germline V gene, CDR1 is LNHDA and CDR2 is SQIVND (reference sequence). CDR3 size: 14 residues. The V and J ends lost 5 bases and 14 bases respectively, with 19 bases between them. The CDR3, as DNA: TGTGCCAGTAGTTCGCTCACAGGGTACCCCACCCTCCACTTT. Its protein is CASSSLTGYPTLHF.

This clone was found a few times. The gene calls are TRBV5-6 and TRBJ1-1, with 11 bases identical to TRBD1. CDR1 is SGHDT and CDR2 is YYEEEE in the germline V gene. The CDR3 is 16 residues long. The junction had 13 bases not matched to a gene; V was cut back by 4 bases and J by 8 bases. The CDR3 loop reads CASSGSGQGGLMEAFF. The DNA of the CDR3 is TGTGCCAGCAGCGGATCGGGACAGGGGGGACTAATGGAAGCTTTCTTT.

J is TRBJ1-1 and V is TRBV19; 7 nucleotides agree with TRBD1. The CDR3 length is 14 residues. Per the germline V gene, CDR1 is LNHDA and CDR2 is SQIVND (reference sequence). With V trimmed by 5 bases and J by 5 bases, 8 bases remained unmatched. Here the CDR3 reads CASSPRGYRTEAFF. The CDR3 DNA is TGTGCCAGTAGTCCCAGGGGGTATCGAACTGAAGCTTTCTTT.

CDR3 nucleotide sequence: TGTGCCAGCAGCTCCCTTGGCCGGCGGCGAGAGACCCAGTACTTC. This codes for CASSSLGRRRETQYF. J is TRBJ2-5 and V is TRBV7-6; no clear D. From germline, CDR1 is SGHVS and CDR2 FNYEAQ. V dropped 4 bases and J dropped 4 bases, with 16 bases sitting between them. This CDR3 has 15 residues.

This clone appeared once. This chain joins TRBV6-5 and TRBJ1-2, with TRBD1 identical over 7 bases. The CDR3 sequence is 14 residues long. The germline V gene has CDR1 MNHEY and CDR2 SVGAGI. The V gene end was trimmed by 6 bases and the J gene end by 4 bases; junction bases not matched to a gene: 8. The CDR3 DNA sequence: TGTGCCAGCAGGGGAACCGGGACAGTCTATGGCTACACCTTC. Protein sequence: CASRGTGTVYGYTF.

V and J are TRBV7-3 and TRBJ1-1, with TRBD1 matching over 8 bases. This CDR3 comprises 14 residues. J lost 0 bases, V lost 5 bases, and 2 bases had no gene match. Germline V gene sequence: CDR1 SGHTA, CDR2 FQGTGA. The CDR3: CASSPDRVNTEAFF. The CDR3 DNA reads TGTGCCAGCAGCCCGGACAGGGTGAACACTGAAGCTTTCTTT.

V gene TRBV25-1 combines with J gene TRBJ2-1; 10 bases are a match to TRBD1. After removal of 4 bases from V and 5 bases from J, the junction contained 8 bases not matched to a gene. From germline, CDR1 is MGHDK and CDR2 SYGVNS. There are 16 residues in the CDR3. The CDR3: CASSVEPGQGNNEQFF. The CDR3 coding sequence is TGTGCCAGCAGTGTGGAGCCGGGACAGGGGAACAATGAGCAGTTCTTC.

V is TRBV25-1 and J is TRBJ2-5; 10 nucleotides line up with TRBD1. Trimming removed 1 base from V and 2 bases from J; junction bases left unmatched: 4. The germline CDR1 and CDR2 sequences are MGHDK and SYGVNS. The CDR3 is made up of 16 amino acids. The CDR3 region is CASSEFGTGEQETQYF. DNA for the CDR3: TGTGCCAGCAGTGAATTTGGGACAGGGGAGCAAGAGACCCAGTACTTC.

This rearrangement joins TRBV7-6 to TRBJ1-1; 7 bases match TRBD1. After removal of 4 bases from V and 4 bases from J, the junction contained 3 bases not matched to a gene. The CDR3 extends over 13 amino acids. Germline CDR1 is SGHVS and CDR2 is FNYEAQ. The DNA of the CDR3 is TGTGCCAGCAGCTCTGCAGGGGGCACTGAAGCTTTCTTT. Encoded protein: CASSSAGGTEAFF. Filled out from reference TRBV7-6 and TRBJ1-1, the complete variable domain reads GAGVSQSPRYKVTKRGQDVALRCDPISGHVSLYWYRQALGQGPEFLTYFNYEAQQDKSGLPNDRFSAERPEGSISTLTIQRTEQRDSAMYRCASSSAGGTEAFFGQGTRLTVV.

This clone has just one count. This chain uses TRBV9 with TRBJ2-5; tentative D call: TRBD1 (5 bases). The CDR3 covers 14 residues. V shed 4 bases and J shed 7 bases, with 17 bases lying between them. Germline CDR1 is SGDLS and CDR2 is YYNGEE. CDR3 coding DNA: TGTGCCAGCAGCACCAGGACATCCCCGGGGACCCAGTACTTC. It translates to CASSTRTSPGTQYF.

The rearrangement uses TRBV6-5 and TRBJ1-4; TRBD1 matches 7 bases. The CDR3 spans 15 residues. In germline, CDR1 is MNHEY, CDR2 SVGAGI. V lost 0 bases, J lost 7 bases, and 5 bases stayed unmatched. CDR3 region: CASSYSGTEGEKLFF. In DNA form, the CDR3 reads TGTGCCAGCAGTTACTCAGGGACAGAGGGTGAAAAACTGTTTTTT.

The chain couples TRBV6-1 to TRBJ1-5, with 7 bases that match TRBD1. In germline, CDR1 is MNHNS, CDR2 SASEGT. Trimming at V came to 6 bases and at J to 4 bases, leaving 6 bases not matched to a gene. There are 14 residues in the CDR3. CDR3 bases: TGTGCCAGCAGGACGACAGGGCGGAATCAGCCCCAGCATTTT. Protein sequence: CASRTTGRNQPQHF.

CDR3 sequence: CASSTGTGTDTQYF. In nucleotides, the CDR3 is TGCGCCAGCAGCACCGGGACAGGGACAGATACGCAGTATTTT. This chain links TRBV5-1 with TRBJ2-3, with TRBD1 matching 9 bases. CDR1 SGHRS and CDR2 YFSETQ come from the germline V gene. The CDR3 has 14 amino acids. V lost 4 bases, J lost 3 bases, and 3 bases stayed unmatched. The complete variable domain, with remaining parts taken from reference TRBV5-1 and TRBJ2-3, reads KAGVTQTPRYLIKTRGQQVTLSCSPISGHRSVSWYQQTPGQGLQFLFEYFSETQRNKGNFPGRFSGRQFSNSRSEMNVSTLELGDSALYLCASSTGTGTDTQYFGPGTRLTVL.

This chain links TRBV9 with TRBJ1-6, with TRBD1 identical over 10 bases. CDR3 length: 16 amino acids. The V segment lost 5 bases and the J segment 2 bases; nucleotides outside the gene matches: 4. Germline assignment: CDR1 SGDLS and CDR2 YYNGEE. Written as DNA, the CDR3 is TGTGCCAGCAGTTCAGGACAGGGGGCCTATAATTCACCCCTCCACTTT. This translates into CASSSGQGAYNSPLHF. Variable domain in full (rest from reference TRBV9 and TRBJ1-6): DSGVTQTPKHLITATGQRVTLRCSPRSGDLSVYWYQQSLDQGLQFLIQYYNGEERAKGNILERFSAQQFPDLHSELNLSSLELGDSALYFCASSSGQGAYNSPLHFGNGTRLTVT.

J is TRBJ2-2 and V is TRBV7-8, with D perhaps TRBD1 (5 bases). This CDR3 has 13 amino acids. CDR1 and CDR2 (germline): SGHVS, FQNEAQ. V was trimmed by 4 bases and J by 8 bases, leaving 11 bases between them. The CDR3 loop reads CASSYTGAGELFF. DNA of the CDR3: TGTGCCAGCAGCTACACAGGCGCAGGGGAGCTGTTTTTT.

The CDR3 sequence is CASSHAGTGSNEKLFF. Written as DNA, the CDR3 is TGCGCCAGCAGCCATGCCGGGACAGGGTCTAATGAAAAACTGTTTTTT. The rearrangement uses TRBV4-1 and TRBJ1-4; 9 bases match TRBD1. The V segment lost 3 bases and the J segment 3 bases; nucleotides outside the gene matches: 5. The germline V gene encodes CDR1 MGHRA and CDR2 YSYEKL. The CDR3 has 16 residues.

This sequence joins TRBV18 and TRBJ2-5; D gene uncertain. V dropped 0 bases and J dropped 1 base, with 9 bases sitting between them. The CDR3 totals 15 residues. Germline values: CDR1 KGHSH, CDR2 LQKENI. The CDR3 protein is CASSPPSRSQETQYF. The CDR3 DNA sequence: TGTGCCAGCTCACCACCAAGTAGGAGCCAAGAGACCCAGTACTTC.

This rearrangement joins TRBV5-5 to TRBJ1-2; D is unclear. V lost 6 bases and J 1 base, leaving 10 bases between the germline ends. Per the germline V gene, CDR1 is SGHKS and CDR2 is YYEKEE (reference sequence). CDR3 length: 13 amino acids. CDR3 residues: CASTGGGNYGYTF. The CDR3 bases are TGTGCCAGCACCGGCGGAGGTAACTATGGCTACACCTTC.

The chain carries TRBV10-1 and TRBJ2-1; D is ambiguous. There are 14 residues in the CDR3. Trimming removed 3 bases from V and 5 bases from J, with 11 bases in between. Germline assignment: CDR1 WNHNN and CDR2 SYGVQD (reference sequence). CDR3 in DNA: TGCGCCAGCAGTGAAGCGAGGATGGACAATGAGCAGTTCTTC. Its translation: CASSEARMDNEQFF.

The chain links TRBV10-3 to TRBJ2-7; 7 bases fit TRBD2. Germline-derived CDR1 and CDR2 are ENHRY and SYGVKD. The CDR3 covers 13 residues. V was clipped by 4 bases and J by 7 bases; unmatched bases: 7. CDR3 amino acids: CAISGSGVREQYF. CDR3 DNA sequence: TGTGCCATCAGTGGGAGCGGGGTTCGAGAGCAGTACTTC.

The chain combines TRBV6-1 with TRBJ1-5; TRBD1 is a possible D gene (6 bases). The CDR3 totals 14 residues. The germline V and J ends were trimmed by 4 bases and 5 bases, with 12 bases remaining between them. Germline V gene data show CDR1 as MNHNS and CDR2 as SASEGT. In DNA, the CDR3 is TGTGCCAGCAGTGCCATACAGGGTCATCAGCCCCAGCATTTT. As protein: CASSAIQGHQPQHF.

This clone was seen a few times. This sequence joins TRBV18 and TRBJ1-5, with TRBD1 as a possible D gene (5 bases). V lost 3 bases and J lost 0, with 9 bases in between. Germline CDR1 reads KGHSH; CDR2 reads LQKENI. This CDR3 spans 15 amino acids. CDR3: CASSPSRDSNQPQHF. In DNA form, the CDR3 reads TGTGCCAGCTCACCGAGCAGGGATAGCAATCAGCCCCAGCATTTT.